A selection of T cell receptor beta chains follows, all from one sample in a study of blood T cell repertoires in COVID-19. Profiled with immunoSEQ multiplex PCR; TCRdb holds only in-frame clones, not every one. The repertoire has around 120,000 clones, nearly 90% of them found once; the top ten carry under 4.5%. The source material was peripheral blood. These receptors came from a woman aged 55-69 years with COVID-19, enrolled during active disease. The CDR3 runs from the conserved cysteine through the conserved F or W. A D gene is named only where the DNA matches it firmly. Rows may omit the clone size; those that give it use once, few, many or a size class.

J gene	clone size	D gene	V gene	CDR3 protein	CDR3 DNA
TRBJ1-5	.	.	TRBV20-1	CSASGGGAQPQHF	TGCAGTGCTAGTGGGGGTGGGGCTCAGCCCCAGCATTTT
TRBJ2-1	.	TRBD2	TRBV3-1/TRBV3-2	CASSASGGLEFF	TGTGCCAGCAGCGCTAGCGGGGGTTTGGAGTTCTTC
TRBJ2-1	.	.	TRBV7-9	CASSSTWGEYNEQFF	TGTGCCAGCAGCTCCACGTGGGGGGAATACAATGAGCAGTTCTTC
TRBJ1-2	.	TRBD1	TRBV6-5	CASRRSQGEGYTF	TGTGCCAGTCGGCGGAGTCAGGGGGAAGGCTACACCTTC
TRBJ1-1	.	TRBD1	TRBV27	CASSHRGLNTEAFF	TGTGCCAGCAGCCACAGGGGGCTTAACACTGAAGCTTTCTTT
TRBJ2-1	.	TRBD2	TRBV3-1/TRBV3-2	CASSQDPGGHNEQFF	TGTGCCAGCAGCCAAGATCCGGGGGGGCACAATGAGCAGTTCTTC
TRBJ2-3	.	TRBD2	TRBV7-2	CASSLLGRGGPDTQYF	TGTGCCAGCAGCTTACTCGGCCGGGGGGGCCCTGATACGCAGTATTTT
TRBJ2-5	once	TRBD1	TRBV5-4	CASSSEPLQGAGETQYF	TGTGCCAGCAGCTCTGAACCTTTACAGGGGGCGGGGGAGACCCAGTACTTC
TRBJ1-5	.	.	TRBV18	CASSQQGGGNQPQHF	TGTGCCAGCTCACAACAGGGAGGGGGCAATCAGCCCCAGCATTTT
TRBJ2-1	.	.	TRBV9	CASSVGGLNEQFF	TGTGCCAGCAGCGTAGGCGGACTCAATGAGCAGTTCTTC
TRBJ2-2	.	TRBD2	TRBV7-3	CASSQGTSGELFF	TGTGCCAGCAGCCAGGGGACTAGCGGGGAGCTGTTTTTT
TRBJ1-1	.	.	TRBV25-1	CASSDIGHTEAFF	TGTGCCAGCAGTGATATTGGGCACACTGAAGCTTTCTTT
TRBJ1-1	.	TRBD1	TRBV6-6	CASSYDRVRNTEAFF	TGTGCCAGCAGTTACGACAGGGTGAGGAACACTGAAGCTTTCTTT
TRBJ2-2	.	.	TRBV10-3	CAISDKGKGDTGELFF	TGTGCCATCAGTGATAAGGGGAAAGGGGACACCGGGGAGCTGTTTTTT
TRBJ1-1	.	.	TRBV5-5	CASSLTENTEAFF	TGTGCCAGCAGCCTAACAGAGAACACTGAAGCTTTCTTT
TRBJ2-7	.	.	TRBV12-3/TRBV12-4	CASTQRGFYEQYF	TGTGCCAGCACCCAGAGGGGGTTCTACGAGCAGTACTTC
TRBJ2-2	.	.	TRBV9	CASSVEGGRVGTGELFF	TGTGCCAGCAGCGTAGAGGGCGGCAGGGTGGGAACCGGGGAGCTGTTTTTT
TRBJ2-7	.	.	TRBV2	CASSALVGGLNEQYF	TGTGCCAGCAGTGCCCTGGTCGGGGGGCTGAACGAGCAGTACTTC
TRBJ2-3	.	TRBD1	TRBV3-1/TRBV3-2	CASSAAGTGGSDTQYF	TGTGCCAGCAGCGCGGCCGGGACAGGGGGGTCAGATACGCAGTATTTT
TRBJ1-2	.	.	TRBV6-5	CASRPGGLTYGYTF	TGTGCCAGCAGGCCCGGGGGTCTGACCTATGGCTACACCTTC
TRBJ2-1	.	.	TRBV11-2	CASSLGLATLGSNEQFF	TGTGCCAGCAGCTTAGGGCTAGCGACCCTGGGGTCCAATGAGCAGTTCTTC
TRBJ2-1	.	TRBD2	TRBV20-1	CSASGTSGGRNEQFF	TGCAGTGCTAGTGGGACTAGCGGGGGGCGCAATGAGCAGTTCTTC
TRBJ2-7	.	.	TRBV18	CASSPRGASYEQYF	TGTGCCAGCTCCCCCAGGGGAGCCTCCTACGAGCAGTACTTC
TRBJ1-2	.	TRBD1	TRBV6-2/TRBV6-3	CASSYRQGIGYTF	TGTGCCAGCAGTTATAGACAGGGGATTGGCTACACCTTC
TRBJ1-4	.	TRBD1	TRBV19	CASRGLMTGDLTPRF	TGTGCCAGTAGGGGATTAATGACAGGGGACCTGACCCCACGATTT
TRBJ1-2	.	.	TRBV20-1	CSASLWGGNGYTF	TGCAGTGCTAGTCTGTGGGGGGGTAATGGCTACACCTTC
TRBJ1-2	.	.	TRBV4-3	CASSQDPPGMRGYTF	TGCGCCAGCAGCCAAGATCCCCCAGGGATGAGGGGCTACACCTTC
TRBJ2-1	.	.	TRBV7-2	CASSPGQGGNEQFF	TGTGCCAGCAGCCCAGGACAAGGGGGAAATGAGCAGTTCTTC
TRBJ1-1	.	TRBD1	TRBV4-3	CASSHSLDRGVPEAFF	TGCGCCAGCAGCCACTCACTTGACAGGGGGGTTCCTGAAGCTTTCTTT
TRBJ2-5	.	TRBD2	TRBV2	CASSEAAGGPGETQYF	TGTGCCAGCAGTGAAGCGGCGGGGGGGCCAGGAGAGACCCAGTACTTC
TRBJ2-1	.	TRBD1	TRBV7-8	CASSLGTGNFNEQFF	TGTGCCAGCAGCCTAGGGACAGGAAACTTCAATGAGCAGTTCTTC
TRBJ2-5	.	.	TRBV3-1/TRBV3-2	CASSQGRAGMIKTQYF	TGTGCCAGCAGCCAAGGTAGAGCAGGGATGATAAAGACCCAGTACTTC
TRBJ2-2	.	.	TRBV27	CASRSTPTGELFF	TGTGCCAGCAGATCTACGCCCACCGGGGAGCTGTTTTTT